These T cell receptor beta chains were read from a single sample in a study of blood T cells in healthy people across ages. TCRdb itself ran the 5' RACE reads through MiXCR, one entry per CDR3 protein. Here the sample spans about 800,000 distinct CDR3 sequences, about 62% being singletons. Sequenced: blood. Source of these receptors: a man aged 30-40 years in good health. CDR3s include the opening cysteine and the closing phenylalanine or tryptophan. A D gene is named only where the DNA matches it firmly. Size tells how often a clone was seen (once, few, many) or the class of an expanded clone, and some rows leave it out.

CDR3nt	CDR3aa	j_gene	abundance	v_gene	d_gene
TGTGCCAGCAGCGTAGCCCTCGACGCGGGGGCCCACTACAATGAGCAGTTCTTC	CASSVALDAGAHYNEQFF	TRBJ2-1	.	TRBV9	.
TGCGCCAGCAGCCAAGGTGACCAAACCCTGGACGAGCAGTACTTC	CASSQGDQTLDEQYF	TRBJ2-7	.	TRBV4-1	.
TGCGCCAGCAGCCAAGTCGAGGGGTCCTCTGGGGCCAACGTCCTGACTTTC	CASSQVEGSSGANVLTF	TRBJ2-6	.	TRBV4-1	.
TGTGCCAGCAGCTTAGAGGGGATACGGCAGTATTTT	CASSLEGIRQYF	TRBJ2-3	few	TRBV7-2	.
TGTGCCACCAGCGCTTTGGTGGGTCAGCCCCAGCATTTT	CATSALVGQPQHF	TRBJ1-5	.	TRBV15	.
TGCGCCAGCAGCTCCCTAACAGGATTAGAAAGCACAGATACGCAGTATTTT	CASSSLTGLESTDTQYF	TRBJ2-3	few	TRBV5-1	.
TGCAGTGTCCCTTCTGCGGGGATCTATGGCTACACCTTC	CSVPSAGIYGYTF	TRBJ1-2	.	TRBV20-1	.
TGTGCCAGCAGCCAAGAGTCCTCGGGAGCCTATGGCTACACCTTC	CASSQESSGAYGYTF	TRBJ1-2	once	TRBV4-2	.
TGTGCCAGCAGTTCGCAAAAAATTGACAGGCGGGGGGCAACAGATACGCAGTATTTT	CASSSQKIDRRGATDTQYF	TRBJ2-3	.	TRBV12-3/TRBV12-4	TRBD2
TGTGCCAGCAGTTTGGATTTAGGCTACGAGCAGTACTTC	CASSLDLGYEQYF	TRBJ2-7	few	TRBV12-3/TRBV12-4	.
TGCGCCAGCAGCTCGACAGGGGTCCCCTACAATGAGCAGTTCTTC	CASSSTGVPYNEQFF	TRBJ2-1	.	TRBV5-1	TRBD1
TGCGCCAGCAGCCAAGTCCTAGCTGAATACAATGAGCAGTTCTTC	CASSQVLAEYNEQFF	TRBJ2-1	once	TRBV4-1	.
TGCGCCAGCAGAATAAAACCGGGACAGGGGTACCACGAGCAGTACTTC	CASRIKPGQGYHEQYF	TRBJ2-7	few	TRBV5-1	TRBD1
TGTGCCAGCAGCTTAGAAAGGGGTGTGACGTATTTT	CASSLERGVTYF	TRBJ2-3	few	TRBV11-2	.
TGCAGTGCTAGACCAACCCACAATGAGCAGTTCTTC	CSARPTHNEQFF	TRBJ2-1	.	TRBV20-1	.
TGTGCCAGCTTCGCGGGGGGCTACAATGAGCAGTACTTC	CASFAGGYNEQYF	TRBJ2-7	once	TRBV12-3/TRBV12-4	TRBD2
TGCAGCGGAGGTCGTTTGGAGAATGAGCAGTTCTTC	CSGGRLENEQFF	TRBJ2-1	few	TRBV29-1	.
TGCGCCAGCAGCCAAGATGGGGGAGGCTCCTATAATTCACCCCTCCACTTT	CASSQDGGGSYNSPLHF	TRBJ1-6	.	TRBV4-3	.
TGCAGTGCTCCCCCCGGCTCTGGGGCCAACGTCCTGACTTTC	CSAPPGSGANVLTF	TRBJ2-6	few	TRBV20-1	.
TGTGCCCCAAACCGGGGGCCAGGCTATGGCTACACCTTC	CAPNRGPGYGYTF	TRBJ1-2	.	TRBV30	.
TGTGCCAGCAGCCAGGACGGGAGGCCACCCTACAATGAGCAGTTCTTC	CASSQDGRPPYNEQFF	TRBJ2-1	.	TRBV14	TRBD2
TGTGCCAGCAACGGCCCACAGGGGGTCGTGACAGATACGCAGTATTTT	CASNGPQGVVTDTQYF	TRBJ2-3	.	TRBV11-2	TRBD1
TGTGCCAGCAGTACAGGGATAGGCTACACCTTC	CASSTGIGYTF	TRBJ1-2	.	TRBV6-6	.
TGTGCCACCAGCAGAGGAAGCAGGGATGTAGTGGGGGCCAACGTCCTGACTTTC	CATSRGSRDVVGANVLTF	TRBJ2-6	.	TRBV15	.
TGTGCCAGCAGCTTAGAGGGACAGGGGCTACAAGAGACCCAGTACTTC	CASSLEGQGLQETQYF	TRBJ2-5	.	TRBV7-2	TRBD1
TGTGCCAGCAGCCTCCGCCGGGACAGCTCCTACGAGCAGTACTTC	CASSLRRDSSYEQYF	TRBJ2-7	.	TRBV6-5	TRBD1
TGCGCCAGCAGCCCGATCATCCTAGGGAATGGCTACACCTTC	CASSPIILGNGYTF	TRBJ1-2	.	TRBV4-3	.
TGTGCCACCAGCAGAGATGCGACAGGGGAGACCCAGTACTTC	CATSRDATGETQYF	TRBJ2-5	.	TRBV15	TRBD1
TGTGCCAGCAGCTTAAGTCTGGGAGAAGATACGCAGTATTTT	CASSLSLGEDTQYF	TRBJ2-3	.	TRBV7-9	.
TGTGCCAGCAGTCGGGGACTAGCGGGAGTGTACTTC	CASSRGLAGVYF	TRBJ2-7	.	TRBV12-3/TRBV12-4	TRBD2
TGTGCCAGCAGCTTACTGACATTAACAGATACGACCGGGGAGCTGTATTTT	CASSLLTLTDTTGELYF	TRBJ2-2	.	TRBV7-6	.
TGTGCCAGCAGTCCGCCGGGAGGGATCTACACCTTC	CASSPPGGIYTF	TRBJ1-2	.	TRBV28	.
TGTGCCAGCAGTCAGACATCGAGCTCCTACAATGAGCAGTTCTTC	CASSQTSSSYNEQFF	TRBJ2-1	.	TRBV7-9	.
TGCAGCGCCCTCCAGGTCGAGCAGTACTTC	CSALQVEQYF	TRBJ2-7	.	TRBV29-1	.
TGTGCCAGCAGCCCGGACTTACCGGAGACCCAGTACTTC	CASSPDLPETQYF	TRBJ2-5	.	TRBV12-3/TRBV12-4	.
TGTGCCAGCAGCTTAGTATTTGGGCGCGGTATAAGCACTGAAGCTTTCTTT	CASSLVFGRGISTEAFF	TRBJ1-1	few	TRBV7-8	.
TGTGCCAGCAGCCTCGGACCCATTAAAGAGACCCAGTACTTC	CASSLGPIKETQYF	TRBJ2-5	.	TRBV3-1	.